This TCR beta chain derives from a study of control samples from healthy donors and cancer patients. Profiled with immunoSEQ multiplex PCR; TCRdb holds only in-frame clones, not every one. In the table there are roughly 400,000 clones, more than 80% of which are singletons. This clone appeared a few times. Sequencing was carried out using PBMCs. This TCR was sampled from a middle-aged man with head and neck cancer.

CDR3 in amino acids: CASSPPTLRDRGFYNEQFF. The CDR3 DNA reads as TGTGCCAGCAGCCCTCCGACCCTCCGGGACAGGGGGTTCTACAATGAGCAGTTCTTC. The rearrangement joins TRBV7-9 to TRBJ2-1; 11 bases are a match to TRBD1. J lost 3 bases, V lost 5 bases, and 15 bases had no gene match. The germline CDR1 and CDR2 sequences are SEHNR and FQNEAQ (reference sequence). There are 19 residues in the CDR3.